Each of the 29 T cell receptor beta chains below was sequenced from the same sample in a study of blood T cell repertoires in COVID-19 (TCRdb year 2020). The library was generated by the immunoSEQ multiplex PCR assay. TCRdb mirrors the immuneACCESS table, restricted to in-frame sequences. Some clones are absent from its copies; in checked studies, under half trace to an unresolved V gene, and the reason for the others is unknown. The sample table shows 360,000 or so clones, and 85% to 90% are seen once. Of the sample, 1.7% is held by the ten largest clones. Sequencing was done on a sample of PBMCs or T cells enriched from blood (not recorded which). The receptor source for this set is a woman aged 25 to 39 who had recovered from COVID-19.

The chain employs TRBV27 and TRBJ2-7; D remains unclear. The germline CDR1 and CDR2 sequences are MNHEY and SMNVEV (reference sequence). The ends were cut back, 2 bases at V and 6 bases at J, with 14 bases in the middle. This CDR3 comprises 14 residues. The DNA of the CDR3 is TGTGCCAGCAGTTTAGGATATCTAGTAGGCGAGCAGTACTTC. Translating gives CASSLGYLVGEQYF.

V gene TRBV25-1 combines with J gene TRBJ2-5; D gene unclear. Germline V gene sequence: CDR1 MGHDK, CDR2 SYGVNS. V lost 4 bases, J lost 3 bases, and 9 bases lay in between. The CDR3 covers 13 residues. CDR3 nucleotides: TGTGCCAGCAGTGGAGACTCAGAAGAGACCCAGTACTTC. Its translation is CASSGDSEETQYF.

The gene calls are TRBV19 and TRBJ1-4; 9 bases agree with TRBD1. V gave up 5 bases and J gave up 8 bases; unmatched junction bases: 6. Germline V CDR1 and CDR2: LNHDA, SQIVND (reference sequence). CDR3 size: 14 residues. CDR3 DNA sequence: TGTGCCAGTAGTCTTATCGGGACAGGGGAAAAACTGTTTTTT. Protein: CASSLIGTGEKLFF.

The chain is built from TRBV9 and TRBJ1-6; D not certain. This CDR3 region has 13 residues. CDR1 is SGDLS and CDR2 is YYNGEE in the germline V gene. Between the trimmed V and J ends, which lost 7 bases and 5 bases, there was a span of 10 bases. CDR3 residues: CASGSGNNSPLHF. The CDR3 DNA is TGTGCCAGCGGATCGGGGAATAATTCACCCCTCCACTTT.

This rearrangement joins TRBV6-5 to TRBJ1-5; 7 nucleotides match TRBD1. Trimming cost V 0 bases and J 4 bases; bases outside gene matches: 3. This CDR3 is 15 amino acids long. In germline, CDR1 is MNHEY, CDR2 SVGAGI. The CDR3 sequence: CASSYSRQGNQPQHF. CDR3 DNA sequence: TGTGCCAGCAGTTACTCAAGACAGGGAAATCAGCCCCAGCATTTT.

The rearrangement uses TRBV28 and TRBJ1-2; D is unresolved. The CDR3 consists of 13 residues. V was pared by 2 bases and J by 0 bases, with 4 bases between. Germline V gene sequence: CDR1 MDHEN, CDR2 SYDVKM. CDR3 residues: CASSLLANYGYTF. In DNA, the CDR3 is TGTGCCAGCAGTTTACTAGCTAACTATGGCTACACCTTC.

The rearrangement uses TRBV5-6 and TRBJ2-7; D uncertain. V was clipped by 0 bases and J by 1 base, with 11 bases between them. Per the germline V gene, CDR1 is SGHDT and CDR2 is YYEEEE. CDR3 length: 15 residues. In DNA, the CDR3 is TGTGCCAGCAGCTTGGGCAGGAAGGTGTCCTACGAGCAGTACTTC. Its translation is CASSLGRKVSYEQYF.

V gene TRBV18 combines with J gene TRBJ2-4, with 10 bases lining up with TRBD1. The CDR3 length is 16 residues. CDR1 and CDR2 from the germline V gene are KGHSH and LQKENI. V lost 3 bases and J lost 5; bases outside the gene matches: 7. Here the CDR3 DNA reads TGTGCCAGCTCACCCTGGGGACAGGGGATCCAAAACATTCAGTACTTC. Amino acids: CASSPWGQGIQNIQYF.

CDR3 DNA sequence: TGTGCCAGCAGCCAAGGGGCTGGATATGGCTACACCTTC. This encodes CASSQGAGYGYTF. The chain carries TRBV7-3 and TRBJ1-2; possible D gene TRBD1, 5 bases. The V gene lost 5 bases and the J gene lost 5 bases, with 12 bases spanning the gap. The CDR3 is 13 residues long. Germline lookup yields CDR1 SGHTA and CDR2 FQGTGA.

About this clone itself: Within the sample, other DNA sequences also encode this same CDR3. The V and J genes are TRBV9 and TRBJ2-1; D is uncertain. CDR3 length: 13 amino acids. Trimming took off 0 bases at V and 3 bases at J, with 4 bases between the two ends. Germline V gene sequence: CDR1 SGDLS, CDR2 YYNGEE. CDR3 nucleotide sequence: TGTGCCAGCAGCGTAGGTAGCTACAATGAGCAGTTCTTC. It yields the protein CASSVGSYNEQFF.

The chain couples TRBV7-9 to TRBJ1-1; no reliable D call. Trimming took off 1 base at V and 1 base at J, with 10 bases between the two ends. Germline lookup yields CDR1 SEHNR and CDR2 FQNEAQ (reference sequence). This CDR3 has 15 residues. This chain's CDR3 is CASSLEEAANTEAFF. Written as DNA, the CDR3 is TGTGCCAGCAGCTTAGAAGAGGCGGCGAACACTGAAGCTTTCTTT.

V gene TRBV10-2 combines with J gene TRBJ2-7; no definite D call. Germline-derived CDR1 and CDR2 are WSHSY and SAAADI. Trimming stripped 7 bases from V and 0 bases from J, with 13 bases between. The CDR3 length is 14 residues. The DNA of the CDR3 is TGCGCCAGCATGGGCCTCCAACCCTCCTACGAGCAGTACTTC. It translates to CASMGLQPSYEQYF.

This sequence joins TRBV9 and TRBJ2-1; 7 bases fit TRBD1. J lost 8 bases, V lost 3 bases, and 5 bases had no gene match. Germline V lookup: CDR1 SGDLS, CDR2 YYNGEE. This CDR3 has 13 residues. Here the CDR3 DNA reads TGTGCCAGCAGCGCGCTGACAGGGTATGAGCAGTTCTTC. It specifies CASSALTGYEQFF.

The chain recombines TRBV15 with TRBJ2-7, with 7 bases matching TRBD1. The V gene's germline CDR1 is LNHNV and CDR2 YYDKDF (reference sequence). J gave up 2 bases and V 3 bases, and 7 bases lay outside the gene matches. This CDR3 region has 15 residues. The CDR3 DNA reads as TGTGCCACCAGCAGCCCCCGGACAGGTACCTACGAGCAGTACTTC. Translation gives CATSSPRTGTYEQYF.

The chain carries TRBV4-1 and TRBJ2-7, with TRBD1 matching over 8 bases. The J segment lost 3 bases and the V segment lost 1 base, leaving 8 bases of the junction unmatched. The germline gives CDR1 MGHRA, CDR2 YSYEKL. The CDR3 spans 16 residues. The CDR3 loop is CASSQVPDRGDYEQYF. The DNA of the CDR3 is TGCGCCAGCAGCCAAGTCCCTGACAGGGGTGACTACGAGCAGTACTTC.

The V call is TRBV18, the J call TRBJ2-7; no definite D call. Trimming pared 3 bases from V and 6 bases from J, leaving 9 bases between. The CDR3 has 12 residues. CDR1 and CDR2 from the germline V gene are KGHSH and LQKENI. The DNA for the CDR3 is TGTGCCAGCTCACCGTCCCCTAGCGAGCAGTACTTC. Its protein is CASSPSPSEQYF.

This chain joins TRBV27 and TRBJ2-7; 14 positions match TRBD2. Germline CDR1 is MNHEY and CDR2 is SMNVEV (reference sequence). With V trimmed by 4 bases and J by 7 bases, 12 bases remained unmatched. The CDR3 is 17 amino acids. The CDR3 DNA follows: TGTGCCAGCAGTTCCCTCGGGGGACTAGCGGGAGAAAGGGAGCAGTACTTC. Amino acid sequence: CASSSLGGLAGEREQYF.

The rearrangement joins TRBV30 to TRBJ1-3, with no clear D. CDR1 is GTSNPN, CDR2 SVGIG, per germline (reference sequence). This CDR3 is 14 amino acids long. Trimming removed 3 bases at V and 2 bases at J, with 11 bases between. CDR3: CAWSSGVTGNTIYF. The CDR3 coding sequence is TGTGCCTGGAGCTCCGGGGTCACTGGAAACACCATATATTTT.

The V call is TRBV10-1, the J call TRBJ2-7; 10 bases align to TRBD1. J gave up 3 bases and V 1 base, and 3 bases lay outside the gene matches. In germline, CDR1 is WNHNN, CDR2 SYGVQD (reference sequence). The CDR3 length is 15 residues. Written as DNA, the CDR3 is TGCGCCAGCAGTGAGTTTGGACAGGGGGTCTACGAGCAGTACTTC. It encodes CASSEFGQGVYEQYF.

The rearrangement joins TRBV19 to TRBJ1-6, with 10 positions matching TRBD1. This CDR3 contains 16 residues. J gave up 10 bases and V 6 bases, and 12 bases lay outside the gene matches. Germline-derived CDR1 and CDR2 are LNHDA and SQIVND (reference sequence). CDR3 loop: CASSQPSGQGHSPLHF. CDR3 in DNA: TGTGCCAGTAGCCAACCATCGGGACAGGGGCACTCACCCCTCCACTTT.

This rearrangement joins TRBV15 to TRBJ1-1; D is ambiguous. The CDR3 length is 14 residues. Between the trimmed V and J ends, which lost 3 bases and 7 bases, there was a span of 15 bases. Germline V CDR1 and CDR2: LNHNV, YYDKDF (reference sequence). CDR3 in DNA: TGTGCCACCAGCAGCTCCCTGGCTCACCATGAAGCTTTCTTT. Its translation is CATSSSLAHHEAFF.

This clone was counted a single time. The chain combines TRBV30 with TRBJ2-7; maybe TRBD1 (5 bases). The CDR3 spans 12 residues. Per germline, CDR1 GTSNPN and CDR2 SVGIG (reference sequence). The CDR3 coding sequence is TGTGCGGCCAGGCAGGGTTCCTACGAGCAGTACTTC. Protein sequence: CAARQGSYEQYF.

The chain employs TRBV7-8 and TRBJ1-5; D gene ambiguous. The germline V and J ends were trimmed by 0 bases and 0 bases, with 6 bases remaining between them. Germline assignment: CDR1 SGHVS and CDR2 FQNEAQ. The CDR3 spans 15 residues. The DNA for the CDR3 is TGTGCCAGCAGCTTAGCACAGAATAGCAATCAGCCCCAGCATTTT. Its protein is CASSLAQNSNQPQHF.

This chain connects TRBV2 to TRBJ2-1; D perhaps matches TRBD1 (6 bases). There are 14 residues in the CDR3. Trimming cost V 1 base and J 9 bases, with 13 bases left between them. CDR1 is SNHLY and CDR2 is FYNNEI in the germline V gene. The CDR3 spells CASSEDLGAGEQFF. Written as DNA, the CDR3 is TGTGCCAGCAGTGAAGATCTGGGGGCCGGTGAGCAGTTCTTC.

CDR3 sequence: CASGENSPLHF. In nucleotides, the CDR3 is TGTGCCTCCGGGGAGAATTCACCCCTCCACTTT. The rearrangement joins TRBV9 to TRBJ1-6; D not resolved. V gave up 10 bases and J gave up 7 bases, with 9 bases separating them. This CDR3 has 11 amino acids. Germline loops: CDR1 SGDLS, CDR2 YYNGEE. Full variable domain (outside the CDR3, taken from reference TRBV9 and TRBJ1-6): DSGVTQTPKHLITATGQRVTLRCSPRSGDLSVYWYQQSLDQGLQFLIQYYNGEERAKGNILERFSAQQFPDLHSELNLSSLELGDSALYFCASGENSPLHFGNGTRLTVT.

V and J are TRBV7-2 and TRBJ2-2, with D maybe TRBD1 (6 bases). The V and J ends lost 1 base and 13 bases respectively, with 19 bases between them. This CDR3 region has 15 residues. CDR1 is SGHTA and CDR2 is FQGNSA in the germline V gene. The CDR3 protein is CASSLGTPNRDGLFF. CDR3 coding DNA: TGTGCCAGCAGCTTAGGAACCCCGAACAGGGATGGGCTGTTTTTT.

The V and J genes are TRBV2 and TRBJ2-7; D possibly corresponds to TRBD2 (5 bases). This CDR3 contains 13 residues. Trimming cost V 2 bases and J 3 bases, with 8 bases left between them. Germline loops: CDR1 SNHLY, CDR2 FYNNEI. The CDR3 protein is CASSEQRLYEQYF. The CDR3 DNA reads as TGTGCCAGCAGTGAACAGCGGCTCTACGAGCAGTACTTC.

The chain is built from TRBV9 and TRBJ2-3; 9 bases fit TRBD1. In germline, CDR1 is SGDLS, CDR2 YYNGEE. CDR3 length: 15 residues. The junction had 4 bases not matched to a gene; V was cut back by 0 bases and J by 5 bases. CDR3 coding DNA: TGTGCCAGCAGCGTAGACAGGGGGCCTTTAGATACGCAGTATTTT. Its translation is CASSVDRGPLDTQYF.

The rearrangement links TRBV6-5 to TRBJ2-3; unclear D gene. Germline-derived CDR1 and CDR2 are MNHEY and SVGAGI. The CDR3 extends over 12 amino acids. V lost 7 bases and J lost 1, with 6 bases in between. CDR3 sequence reads: CASTFGTDTQYF. CDR3 in DNA: TGTGCCAGCACGTTCGGCACAGATACGCAGTATTTT.